This paragraph covers one TCR beta chain sequence. This sample is part of a study of blood T cell repertoires in COVID-19. Patients in Seattle were enrolled during active infection, then followed longitudinally. Germline CDR1 reads SGHRS; CDR2 reads YFSETQ. The CDR3 loop spans 15 amino acids. The V end lost 0 bases, the J end lost 2 bases, and 8 bases lay between the germline ends. Original handling: Amplified reference gene primers provided the basis for estimating nucleated cell counts. The table came from immunoSEQ multiplex PCR; TCRdb's copy has only in-frame clones and leaves some out. D and trimming were read from the DNA, whereas the V and J calls and clone size are those reported in that table. This table has about 410,000 clones, around nine tenths appearing once.

The chain employs TRBV5-1 and TRBJ1-4; D gene ambiguous. The clonotype comes from a woman in her forties with COVID-19, enrolled during active disease. The sequenced material came from peripheral blood. DNA of the CDR3: TGCGCCAGCAGCTTGGCCGGAGGGACTAATGAAAAACTGTTTTTT. Its protein is CASSLAGGTNEKLFF. Supplemented by reference TRBV5-1 and TRBJ1-4, the full variable domain reads KAGVTQTPRYLIKTRGQQVTLSCSPISGHRSVSWYQQTPGQGLQFLFEYFSETQRNKGNFPGRFSGRQFSNSRSEMNVSTLELGDSALYLCASSLAGGTNEKLFFGSGTQLSVL.